This TCR beta chain was captured by sequencing in a study of shared clonotypes between healthy human individuals. Whole-study results and caveats: Researchers sampled blood only, noting tissue repertoires likely differ.

Naive CD4+ cells were CD45RA-selected; the remaining cells were memory. For this clone: Its specificity is not known.

Germline V gives CDR1 MNHNS, CDR2 SASEGT. This CDR3 is built from 15 residues. V trimming: 6 bases; J trimming: 6 bases; junction bases outside the gene matches: 10. Deep-level assay runs were performed. The assay was immunoSEQ multiplex PCR, and TCRdb's table has in-frame clones only and misses some. This table has over 950,000 clones, approximately 80% appearing once. Specimen: memory CD4+ T cells from PBMCs. This sample's subset: CD45RA-negative fraction. The chain joins TRBV6-1 to TRBJ2-3; 9 bases map to TRBD2. The clonotype comes from a man aged 18 to 29 in good health. Some clones in this sample may be carry-over from other donors' samples. The CDR3: CASRETVAGVDTQYF. CDR3 nucleotides: TGTGCCAGCAGAGAAACGGTAGCGGGAGTCGATACGCAGTATTTT.